This TCR beta chain was observed in a study of monozygotic twins with inflammatory bowel disease. TCRdb reanalyzed the 5' RACE reads, giving one entry per CDR3 protein sequence and no DNA. This repertoire includes about 380,000 distinct CDR3 sequences. Germline lookup yields CDR1 DFQATT and CDR2 SNEGSKA (reference sequence). The CDR3 has 14 amino acids. This chain connects TRBV20-1 to TRBJ1-4; TCRdb reports TRBD1, a call that lacks DNA to check it against. The sequenced sample consisted of blood. This receptor was identified in a human donor with ulcerative colitis or Crohn's disease, or a healthy co-twin of an affected twin (not recorded which). The CDR3 region is CSVISTGTNEKLFF.